The sequence of this T cell receptor beta chain was determined in a study of PD-1 blockade in classical Hodgkin lymphoma. The CDR3 contains 15 residues. The V gene lost 1 base and the J gene lost 1 base, with 9 bases spanning the gap. CDR1 is SGDLS and CDR2 is YYNGEE in the germline V gene. A remark on this clone: Its target is unknown.

Method: immunoSEQ multiplex PCR; TCRdb's copy keeps in-frame clones and lacks some. The repertoire holds about 93,000 clones, with around 80% as singletons. Findings and limits, study-wide: Why the repertoires differ is still unclear, perhaps disease activity or prior therapy. By C4D1 there was a significant rise in CD4+ TCR diversity but not in CD8+ TCR diversity. Newly diagnosed patients reportedly trailed healthy donors in baseline TCR diversity.

Regarding time point: cycle 4 day 1 (C4D1), after six to seven weeks of nivolumab. Every patient relapsed after autologous stem cell transplantation, and brentuximab vedotin exposure varied. This sequence originates from a human donor with classical Hodgkin lymphoma. The sequencing here drew on peripheral blood mononuclear cells (PBMCs), taken before the fourth cycle of nivolumab. The chain is built from TRBV9 and TRBJ2-1; D ambiguous. CDR3 in DNA: TGTGCCAGCAGCGTATATCCGGCGTCCTACAATGAGCAGTTCTTC. It is translated as CASSVYPASYNEQFF.